The subject of this entry is one T cell receptor beta chain. What it binds is not known. This specimen belongs to a study of vaccination and CD4 T cells after COVID-19. Study at large: Fewer than ten convalescent cases were mild and one was severe, and all had been SARS-CoV-2 positive by nasal swab PCR.

The Oncomine TCR Beta short-read assay sequenced DNA from cultured CD4+ T cells. Extraction of genomic DNA was performed on cultured CD4+ T cells. TCRdb processed the PCR reads anew with MiXCR; each CDR3 protein has one entry. The sample carries around 18,000 distinct CDR3 sequences, about 39% recorded once. Treatment defined: roughly nine-day PBMC culture with coronavirus spike peptide pools or control peptides (ViraFEST assay). Expanded clonotypes were found by TCR sequencing after peptide-pool stimulation (ViraFEST). When 10 days of culture had elapsed, CD4+ T cells were isolated by negative selection. With V trimmed by 1 base and J by 5 bases, 12 bases remained unmatched. CDR1 LGHNA and CDR2 YNFKEQ come from the germline V gene. CDR3 length: 17 amino acids.

The sequencing sample was made of CD4+ T cells from blood, cultured in vitro. The clonotype originates from a human donor who had recovered from COVID-19. This chain links TRBV4-2 with TRBJ2-5; the match to TRBD2 covers 8 bases. The CDR3 region is CASSQVLGLAWGETQYF. The CDR3 region has the DNA TGTGCCAGCAGCCAAGTGCTTGGACTAGCTTGGGGGGAGACCCAGTACTTC.